This T cell receptor (beta chain) is drawn from a study of blood T cells in healthy people across ages. There are 13 residues in the CDR3. Turning to this clonotype: A much larger clone lies one base from this, so it may be a read error.

A second PCR, run for about 7 to 11 cycles, used a sample-barcoded 5' primer plus a J-beta primer mix. Researchers report that each sample yielded at least 3 million CDR3-containing paired-end reads. TCRdb recomputed calls from the 5' RACE reads with MiXCR, one row per CDR3 protein. Of 850,000 to 1,000,000 distinct CDR3 sequences listed, 48% are singletons. The clonotype comes from a man aged 30 to 45 in good health. Source material: blood. The chain is built from TRBV12-3 or TRBV12-4 and TRBJ2-1; no reliable D call. CDR3 bases: TGTGCCGGCAGTTTAAGGGCACGAGACGAGCAGTTCTTC. Protein product: CAGSLRARDEQFF.